These T cell receptor beta chains were read from a single sample in a study of CD8 T cells in Susac syndrome. MiXCR was run by TCRdb on the immunoSEQ multiplex PCR reads, yielding one entry per CDR3 protein. The table has about 250,000 distinct CDR3 sequences, about 93% seen once; the top ten hold about 0.071%. Material: CD4+ T cells from PBMCs. The receptors shown here come from a human donor with multiple sclerosis. The CDR3 runs from the conserved cysteine through the conserved F or W. D genes are given only for firm matches. A row's size may be missing; if present it is once, few, many or a size class.

TRBV4-2	TRBJ2-1	-	-	CASRPGVAGNEQFF	TGTGCCAGCAGACCGGGAGTGGCGGGCAATGAGCAGTTCTTC
TRBV11-3	TRBJ2-2	-	-	CASSLAPSTGELFF	TGTGCCAGCAGCTTAGCCCCAAGCACCGGGGAGCTGTTTTTT
TRBV6-5	TRBJ1-4	-	-	CASSYEGKKLFF	TGTGCCAGCAGTTACGAGGGGAAAAAACTGTTTTTT
TRBV9	TRBJ1-2	TRBD1	-	CASSVGQGGYYGYTF	TGTGCCAGCAGCGTAGGGCAAGGGGGCTACTATGGCTACACCTTC
TRBV10-3	TRBJ2-7	-	-	CAISDLQGYEQYF	TGTGCCATCAGTGATCTACAGGGCTACGAGCAGTACTTC
TRBV25-1	TRBJ2-1	TRBD2	-	CASSRPQTRGDEQFF	TGTGCCAGCAGTAGGCCCCAGACGCGGGGGGATGAGCAGTTCTTC
TRBV12-3/TRBV12-4	TRBJ2-1	TRBD2	-	CASSLILMASGSQNEQFF	TGTGCCAGCAGTTTAATTCTTATGGCTAGCGGGAGTCAGAATGAGCAGTTCTTC
TRBV7-8	TRBJ2-5	-	-	CASSSLVDRNF	TGTGCCAGCAGCTCTCTAGTGGATAGAAACTTC
TRBV5-6	TRBJ2-1	-	-	CASRGEVEQFF	TGTGCCAGCAGGGGAGAGGTTGAGCAGTTCTTC
TRBV4-1	TRBJ1-2	TRBD1	-	CASSQAGTGDYYGYTF	TGCGCCAGCAGCCAGGCCGGGACAGGGGATTACTATGGCTACACCTTC
TRBV20-1	TRBJ2-7	TRBD2	-	CSAKAGGNNYEQYF	TGCAGTGCGAAAGCGGGGGGGAATAACTACGAGCAGTACTTC
TRBV20-1	TRBJ1-1	-	-	CSATRRAGTMNTEAFF	TGCAGTGCTACACGGAGGGCAGGGACCATGAACACTGAAGCTTTCTTT
TRBV10-3	TRBJ2-2	-	-	CAISEKGGTGELFF	TGTGCCATCAGTGAAAAAGGGGGCACCGGGGAGCTGTTTTTT
TRBV3-1	TRBJ2-3	TRBD1	-	CASSQPRRGLRTGPSTDTQYF	TGTGCCAGCAGCCAACCCAGACGGGGTTTAAGGACAGGGCCTAGCACAGATACGCAGTATTTT
TRBV18	TRBJ1-4	-	-	CASSPPEGIFEKLFF	TGTGCCAGCTCACCACCCGAGGGGATTTTTGAAAAACTGTTTTTT
TRBV14	TRBJ1-2	-	-	CASSQHSNYGYTF	TGTGCCAGCAGCCAACACTCAAACTATGGCTACACCTTC
TRBV7-9	TRBJ2-1	-	-	CASSLGLNYKEQFF	TGTGCCAGCAGCTTAGGACTTAACTACAAGGAGCAGTTCTTC
TRBV30	TRBJ1-1	-	-	CAWSSDRLNTEAFF	TGTGCCTGGAGCTCTGACAGGTTGAACACTGAAGCTTTCTTT
TRBV7-9	TRBJ1-2	TRBD1	-	CASSTGTGVYGYTF	TGTGCCAGCAGCACGGGGACAGGGGTCTATGGCTACACCTTC
TRBV7-9	TRBJ2-5	TRBD2	-	CASSTKAGEYQETQYF	TGTGCCAGCAGCACCAAAGCGGGGGAGTACCAAGAGACCCAGTACTTC
TRBV6-5	TRBJ2-2	-	-	CASSYRRGELFF	TGTGCCAGCAGTTACCGTCGGGGGGAGCTGTTTTTT
TRBV19	TRBJ1-1	-	few	CASSWGRTEAFF	TGTGCCAGTTCCTGGGGGCGGACTGAAGCTTTCTTT
TRBV5-6	TRBJ2-1	TRBD2	-	CASSLAFGLAGMDEQFF	TGTGCCAGCAGCTTGGCGTTTGGACTAGCGGGAATGGATGAGCAGTTCTTC
TRBV2	TRBJ2-6	-	-	CASLKEVSGANVLTF	TGTGCCAGCCTTAAGGAAGTCTCTGGGGCCAACGTCCTGACTTTC
TRBV19	TRBJ2-6	-	-	CASSIFGVSALGANVLTF	TGTGCCAGTAGTATATTCGGGGTATCAGCTCTGGGAGCCAACGTCCTGACTTTC
TRBV9	TRBJ2-5	-	-	CASSGGGRSTQYF	TGTGCCAGCAGCGGGGGGGGGCGGTCGACCCAGTACTTC
TRBV5-4	TRBJ2-7	TRBD2	-	CASSQGLAGVGEQYF	TGTGCCAGCAGCCAGGGACTAGCGGGGGTTGGCGAGCAGTACTTC
TRBV6-6	TRBJ2-3	TRBD2	-	CASSYSTSGGTDTQYF	TGTGCCAGCAGTTACTCGACTAGCGGGGGCACAGATACGCAGTATTTT
TRBV27	TRBJ1-2	-	-	CASTSSSLSGGYTF	TGTGCCAGCACTTCATCCTCCTTAAGCGGGGGCTACACCTTC
TRBV3-1	TRBJ1-5	-	-	CASSPTAYSNQPQHF	TGTGCCAGCAGCCCGACGGCTTATAGCAATCAGCCCCAGCATTTT
TRBV20-1	TRBJ2-1	-	-	CSARVPRGFNEQFF	TGCAGTGCTAGGGTCCCGAGGGGTTTCAATGAGCAGTTCTTC
TRBV6-5	TRBJ2-6	TRBD1	-	CASSSLGTSGGVLTF	TGTGCCAGCAGTAGCCTCGGGACCTCAGGGGGCGTCCTGACTTTC
TRBV6-5	TRBJ1-2	-	-	CASSRTASYGYTF	TGTGCCAGCAGTCGCACAGCATCCTATGGCTACACCTTC
TRBV20-1	TRBJ2-5	-	-	CSARPSAETQYF	TGCAGTGCTAGACCTAGCGCGGAGACCCAGTACTTC
TRBV19	TRBJ1-1	-	-	CASPPGQGGYTEAFF	TGTGCCAGCCCTCCGGGGCAGGGCGGGTACACTGAAGCTTTCTTT
TRBV24-1	TRBJ2-1	-	-	CATSDFRRTDNEQFF	TGTGCCACCAGTGATTTTCGGAGGACAGACAATGAGCAGTTCTTC
TRBV24-1	TRBJ2-2	-	-	CATSDVSGELFF	TGTGCCACCAGTGATGTGTCCGGGGAGCTGTTTTTT
TRBV7-3	TRBJ2-3	TRBD2	-	CASSSLLSTTSGKRTDTQYF	TGTGCCAGCAGCTCCTTGCTTTCGACGACTAGCGGGAAGCGCACAGATACGCAGTATTTT
TRBV29-1	TRBJ2-3	TRBD2	-	CSVDTSGSTDTQYF	TGCAGCGTGGACACTAGCGGGAGTACAGATACGCAGTATTTT
TRBV10-3	TRBJ2-3	-	-	CAISEGRSTDTQYF	TGTGCCATCAGTGAGGGACGGAGCACAGATACGCAGTATTTT
TRBV20-1	TRBJ1-5	-	-	CSARGREQPQHF	TGCAGTGCTAGAGGGCGTGAACAGCCCCAGCATTTT
TRBV19	TRBJ1-3	-	-	CASSIGESGNTIYF	TGTGCCAGTAGTATAGGAGAGTCTGGAAACACCATATATTTT
TRBV6-1	TRBJ2-1	TRBD2	-	CASSSNSGGDNEQFF	TGTGCCAGCAGCTCCAATAGCGGGGGGGACAATGAGCAGTTCTTC
TRBV6-5	TRBJ1-3	-	-	CASSQTGYSGNTIYF	TGTGCCAGCAGTCAGACGGGGTACTCTGGAAACACCATATATTTT
TRBV7-2	TRBJ2-5	-	-	CASSLGDSKETQYF	TGTGCCAGCAGCTTAGGAGACTCTAAAGAGACCCAGTACTTC
TRBV5-4	TRBJ2-2	-	-	CASTVQPHTGELFF	TGTGCCAGCACAGTACAACCTCACACCGGGGAGCTGTTTTTT
TRBV18	TRBJ1-2	-	few	CASSPDGNYGYTF	TGTGCCAGCTCACCGGACGGTAACTATGGCTACACCTTC
TRBV20-1	TRBJ1-2	-	-	CSAVETTGYGYTF	TGCAGTGCTGTTGAGACAACCGGATATGGCTACACCTTC
TRBV7-9	TRBJ2-3	-	-	CASSAPMGVGRTDTQYF	TGTGCCAGCAGCGCCCCCATGGGGGTGGGCCGCACAGATACGCAGTATTTT
TRBV12-5	TRBJ2-3	-	-	CASGLARSDTQYF	TGTGCTAGTGGTTTGGCACGGTCGGATACGCAGTATTTT
TRBV25-1	TRBJ2-3	TRBD2	once	CATGLAGPDTQYF	TGTGCCACCGGACTAGCGGGGCCAGATACGCAGTATTTT
TRBV20-1	TRBJ2-5	TRBD1	-	CSALTGEETQYF	TGCAGTGCTTTGACAGGGGAAGAGACCCAGTACTTC
TRBV3-1	TRBJ1-1	-	-	CASSLYRREHTEAFF	TGTGCCAGCAGCCTCTATCGACGAGAACACACTGAAGCTTTCTTT